These T cell receptor beta chains were read from a single sample in a study of PD-L1 blockade in urothelial cancer. Here immunoSEQ multiplex PCR was the method, and the copy in TCRdb shows in-frame clones only, minus some. Here the sample spans more than 30,000 clones, 75% to 90% being singletons. The material was PBMCs, obtained around atezolizumab (anti-PD-L1) treatment. These receptors were obtained from a man between 60 and 75 years old with urothelial cancer. Each CDR3 is given with its conserved first and last residue. A D gene is named only where the DNA matches it firmly. For some rows the clone size is stated as once, few or many, or as a class when expanded; others skip it.

J,D,size,V,CDR3,DNA
TRBJ1-1,TRBD1,.,TRBV10-3,CAISESGQTNTEAFF,TGTGCCATCAGTGAGTCGGGACAGACAAACACTGAAGCTTTCTTT
TRBJ1-1,.,.,TRBV5-1,CASSPGSGQMNTEAFF,TGCGCCAGCAGCCCCGGTTCGGGTCAGATGAACACTGAAGCTTTCTTT
TRBJ2-2,.,.,TRBV11-3,CASSFGSIPGELFF,TGTGCCAGCAGCTTCGGTAGTATCCCCGGGGAGCTGTTTTTT
TRBJ2-1,TRBD1,.,TRBV6-5,CASSLTGTANNEQFF,TGTGCCAGCAGTTTAACCGGGACAGCCAACAATGAGCAGTTCTTC
TRBJ2-1,TRBD2,.,TRBV18,CASSPPLAGGGTPQFF,TGTGCCAGCTCACCTCCTCTAGCGGGAGGCGGTACTCCGCAGTTCTTC
TRBJ2-1,.,once,TRBV5-6,CASSPRGAPYNEQFF,TGTGCCAGCAGCCCCAGGGGGGCCCCCTACAATGAGCAGTTCTTC
TRBJ1-1,TRBD1,.,TRBV5-1,CASSPTDRETEAFF,TGCGCCAGCAGCCCTACGGACAGGGAGACTGAAGCTTTCTTT
TRBJ1-5,.,.,TRBV18,CASSPLHSNQPQHF,TGTGCCAGCTCACCACTTCATAGCAATCAGCCCCAGCATTTT
TRBJ2-1,TRBD2,.,TRBV5-1,CASSLGLAGGPRNNEQFF,TGCGCCAGCAGCTTGGGACTAGCGGGGGGCCCCCGCAACAATGAGCAGTTCTTC
TRBJ2-7,TRBD2,.,TRBV5-6,CASSYGTSGFYEQYF,TGTGCCAGCAGCTACGGGACTAGCGGCTTCTACGAGCAGTACTTC
TRBJ1-3,TRBD1,.,TRBV7-6,CASSLAPDRGAYF,TGTGCCAGCAGCTTAGCGCCGGACAGGGGGGCTTATTTT
TRBJ2-7,.,.,TRBV27,CASSLLLSLSSYEQYF,TGTGCCAGCAGTTTACTTTTGTCCCTTAGCTCCTACGAGCAGTACTTC
TRBJ1-3,TRBD1,.,TRBV6-1,CASSVGQGATGNTIYF,TGTGCCAGCAGTGTCGGACAGGGGGCAACTGGAAACACCATATATTTT
TRBJ1-3,.,.,TRBV18,CASSPPARPSGNTIYF,TGTGCCAGCTCACCCCCGGCGCGGCCCTCTGGAAACACCATATATTTT
TRBJ2-7,TRBD2,.,TRBV14,CASSLIAGGPYEQYF,TGTGCCAGCAGCCTGATAGCGGGAGGTCCCTACGAGCAGTACTTC
TRBJ2-3,TRBD2,few,TRBV6-1,CASSAGLAGASTDTQYF,TGTGCCAGCAGTGCCGGGCTAGCGGGGGCTAGCACAGATACGCAGTATTTT
TRBJ1-5,.,.,TRBV4-1,CASSPREGNQPQHF,TGCGCCAGCAGTCCAAGGGAGGGGAATCAGCCCCAGCATTTT
TRBJ1-2,TRBD1,.,TRBV30,CAWSTRWDRDAGYTF,TGTGCCTGGAGTACCCGTTGGGACAGGGATGCGGGCTACACCTTC
TRBJ2-7,TRBD1,.,TRBV7-2,CASTTTGGINEQYF,TGTGCCAGTACCACGACAGGGGGCATAAACGAGCAGTACTTC
TRBJ2-1,TRBD1,few,TRBV2,CASRAAGGGDNEQFF,TGTGCCAGCAGGGCGGCAGGGGGTGGGGACAATGAGCAGTTCTTC
TRBJ1-6,.,.,TRBV5-1,CASSLSDTSYNSPLHF,TGCGCCAGCAGCTTGTCAGACACCTCGTATAATTCACCCCTCCACTTT
TRBJ1-1,TRBD1,.,TRBV25-1,CASKTGGKDTEAFF,TGTGCCAGCAAAACAGGGGGCAAAGACACTGAAGCTTTCTTT
TRBJ1-2,TRBD1,.,TRBV19,CASSPGQGVYGYTF,TGTGCCAGTAGTCCCGGGCAGGGGGTTTATGGCTACACCTTC
TRBJ2-2,.,.,TRBV5-5,CASSLIGGNTGELFF,TGTGCCAGCAGCTTAATAGGAGGGAACACCGGGGAGCTGTTTTTT
TRBJ1-4,TRBD1,.,TRBV9,CASSSQTGVKEKLFF,TGTGCCAGCAGCTCACAGACAGGGGTTAAGGAAAAACTGTTTTTT
TRBJ2-2,TRBD1,.,TRBV19,CASRQGAWTGELFF,TGTGCCAGTCGACAGGGGGCATGGACCGGGGAGCTGTTTTTT
TRBJ2-2,TRBD2,.,TRBV6-5,CASRSGRGGELFF,TGTGCCAGCAGGAGCGGGAGGGGCGGGGAGCTGTTTTTT
TRBJ1-1,.,few,TRBV7-3,CASSLAGQNTEAFF,TGTGCCAGCAGCTTAGCGGGCCAGAACACTGAAGCTTTCTTT
TRBJ2-1,TRBD1,.,TRBV7-2,CASSATGTGVDEQFF,TGTGCCAGCAGCGCAACCGGGACAGGGGTTGACGAGCAGTTCTTC
TRBJ2-1,TRBD2,.,TRBV2,CASRAGVSNEQFF,TGTGCCAGCAGGGCGGGGGTTAGCAATGAGCAGTTCTTC
TRBJ1-1,.,.,TRBV4-2,CASSLGAGLNTEAFF,TGTGCCAGCAGCCTCGGCGCGGGCTTGAACACTGAAGCTTTCTTT
TRBJ2-5,.,.,TRBV7-7,CASSKSRGSETQYF,TGTGCCAGCAGCAAATCGCGGGGTTCGGAGACCCAGTACTTC
TRBJ2-5,.,.,TRBV13,CASSSGTDQETQYF,TGTGCCAGCAGCTCCGGGACTGACCAAGAGACCCAGTACTTC
TRBJ1-5,.,once,TRBV10-2,CASSGQISNQPQHF,TGCGCCAGCAGTGGACAGATTAGCAATCAGCCCCAGCATTTT
TRBJ1-5,.,.,TRBV6-1,CASSEEGGANQPQHF,TGTGCCAGCAGTGAAGAGGGTGGGGCCAATCAGCCCCAGCATTTT
TRBJ1-1,.,.,TRBV13,CATGKNTEAFF,TGTGCCACAGGGAAAAACACTGAAGCTTTCTTT
TRBJ1-2,.,few,TRBV28,CASSGDPGTTENFYGYTF,TGTGCCAGCAGTGGAGACCCCGGGACAACCGAAAACTTCTATGGCTACACCTTC
TRBJ1-4,.,.,TRBV5-4,CASSRGNEKLFF,TGTGCCAGCAGTCGAGGGAATGAAAAACTGTTTTTT
TRBJ2-6,.,few,TRBV5-6,CASSSSDFTSSGANVLTF,TGTGCCAGCAGCTCTTCGGACTTCACCTCCTCTGGGGCCAACGTCCTGACTTTC
TRBJ1-2,TRBD1,.,TRBV28,CASSKTPHRGTDYGYTF,TGTGCCAGCAGTAAGACTCCCCACAGGGGAACGGACTATGGCTACACCTTC
TRBJ2-2,.,once,TRBV4-3,CASSQPAIGQIGNTGELFF,TGCGCCAGCAGCCAACCCGCCATCGGACAGATTGGGAACACCGGGGAGCTGTTTTTT
TRBJ1-1,.,once,TRBV4-2,CASSTGTAGTEAFF,TGTGCCAGCAGCACCGGGACGGCGGGAACTGAAGCTTTCTTT
TRBJ1-2,.,.,TRBV5-6,CASSYVGSWGGYTF,TGTGCCAGCAGCTACGTGGGGTCTTGGGGCGGCTACACCTTC
TRBJ2-3,TRBD1,.,TRBV5-6,CASSFPGQGSADTQYF,TGTGCCAGCAGCTTCCCTGGACAGGGATCAGCAGATACGCAGTATTTT
TRBJ2-3,TRBD1,.,TRBV5-6,CASSFRDSADTQYF,TGTGCCAGCAGCTTCCGGGACAGTGCAGATACGCAGTATTTT
TRBJ2-1,TRBD2,.,TRBV28,CASSLLAGGNNEQFF,TGTGCCAGCAGTTTATTAGCGGGGGGGAACAATGAGCAGTTCTTC
TRBJ1-2,TRBD1,.,TRBV28,CASSPSDRGRDGYTF,TGTGCCAGCAGTCCCTCCGACAGGGGGCGCGATGGCTACACCTTC
TRBJ2-5,TRBD2,.,TRBV13,CAATRRGSGGTQYF,TGTGCCGCTACCCGCCGGGGGAGCGGGGGGACCCAGTACTTC
TRBJ2-7,TRBD2,.,TRBV28,CASSFNGRSYEQYF,TGTGCCAGCAGTTTCAACGGGAGGTCCTACGAGCAGTACTTC
TRBJ2-5,TRBD2,.,TRBV10-2,CASSESFRLAGGETQYF,TGCGCCAGCAGTGAGTCGTTTAGACTAGCGGGAGGGGAGACCCAGTACTTC
TRBJ2-1,TRBD1,once,TRBV7-9,CASTPVGTGVLSYNEQFF,TGTGCCAGCACTCCGGTTGGGACAGGGGTGCTCTCCTACAATGAGCAGTTCTTC
TRBJ2-1,.,.,TRBV9,CASSNFGLFHRNEQFF,TGTGCCAGCAGCAACTTCGGACTATTCCATAGGAATGAGCAGTTCTTC
TRBJ2-5,TRBD2,.,TRBV12-5,CASGPGTSGYQETQYF,TGTGCTAGTGGACCCGGGACTAGCGGGTACCAAGAGACCCAGTACTTC
TRBJ2-3,TRBD2,.,TRBV15,CATSRGRGPGGDTQYF,TGTGCCACCAGCCGAGGGCGGGGTCCGGGGGGGGATACGCAGTATTTT
TRBJ2-7,TRBD2,.,TRBV5-8,CASSLGEGTGYEQYF,TGTGCCAGCAGCTTGGGGGAGGGTACGGGCTACGAGCAGTACTTC
TRBJ1-2,.,.,TRBV6-6,CASSSRGVGGYTF,TGTGCCAGCAGTTCCAGGGGCGTCGGGGGCTACACCTTC
TRBJ2-2,TRBD2,once,TRBV10-3,CAARGGGAVGELFF,TGTGCCGCCAGGGGCGGGGGGGCCGTCGGGGAGCTGTTTTTT
TRBJ1-2,.,.,TRBV19,CASDRGVGYTF,TGTGCCAGCGATCGGGGTGTCGGCTACACCTTC